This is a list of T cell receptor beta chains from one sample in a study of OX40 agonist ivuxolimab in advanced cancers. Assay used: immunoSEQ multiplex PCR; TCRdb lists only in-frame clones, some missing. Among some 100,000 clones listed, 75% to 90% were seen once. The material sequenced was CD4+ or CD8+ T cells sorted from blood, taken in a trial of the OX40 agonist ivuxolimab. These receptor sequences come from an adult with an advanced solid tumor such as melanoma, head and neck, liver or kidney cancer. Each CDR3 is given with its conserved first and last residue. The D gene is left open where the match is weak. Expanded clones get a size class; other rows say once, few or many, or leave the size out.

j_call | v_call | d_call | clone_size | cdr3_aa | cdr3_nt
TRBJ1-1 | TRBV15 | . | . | CATSRGVNTEAFF | TGTGCCACCAGCAGAGGGGTGAACACTGAAGCTTTCTTT
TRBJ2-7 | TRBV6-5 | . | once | CASSYSRGPLQYF | TGTGCCAGCAGTTACTCCAGGGGACCTCTGCAGTACTTC
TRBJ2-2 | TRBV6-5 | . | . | CASNEGRAGELFF | TGTGCCAGCAATGAAGGGCGTGCCGGGGAGCTGTTTTTT
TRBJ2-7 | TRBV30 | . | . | CAWSGQAGDHEQYF | TGTGCCTGGAGTGGGCAGGCAGGGGACCACGAGCAGTACTTC
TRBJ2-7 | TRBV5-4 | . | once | CASSPIPGTTYEQYF | TGTGCCAGCAGCCCAATTCCCGGGACAACCTACGAGCAGTACTTC
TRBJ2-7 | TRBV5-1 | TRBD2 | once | CASSRGLAHEQYF | TGCGCCAGCAGCCGGGGACTAGCCCACGAGCAGTACTTC
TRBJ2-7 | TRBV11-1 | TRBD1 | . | CASSLYTGVYYEQYF | TGTGCCAGCAGCTTATATACAGGGGTATACTACGAGCAGTACTTC
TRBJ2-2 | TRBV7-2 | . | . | CASSWRVAIGELFF | TGTGCCAGCAGTTGGCGGGTAGCAATCGGGGAGCTGTTTTTT
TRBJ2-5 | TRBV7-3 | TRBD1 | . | CASSSDRGRETQYF | TGTGCCAGCAGCAGCGACAGGGGACGGGAGACCCAGTACTTC
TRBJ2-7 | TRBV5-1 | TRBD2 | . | CASSPTSGGTYEQYF | TGCGCCAGCAGCCCGACTAGCGGGGGAACCTACGAGCAGTACTTC
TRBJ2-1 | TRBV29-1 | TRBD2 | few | CSVAMTSGAYNEQFF | TGCAGCGTAGCCATGACTAGCGGGGCCTACAATGAGCAGTTCTTC
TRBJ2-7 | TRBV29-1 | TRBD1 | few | CSVGDRGYEQYF | TGCAGCGTTGGGGACAGGGGCTACGAGCAGTACTTC
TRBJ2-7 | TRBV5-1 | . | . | CASSLDISLYEQYF | TGCGCCAGCAGCTTAGACATATCCCTCTACGAGCAGTACTTC
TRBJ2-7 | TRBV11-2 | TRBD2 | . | CASSSRLAGALSVEQYF | TGTGCCAGCAGCTCGAGACTAGCGGGGGCCCTGTCTGTCGAGCAGTACTTC
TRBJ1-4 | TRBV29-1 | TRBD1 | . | CSVLGQGTNEKLFF | TGCAGCGTACTGGGACAGGGAACTAATGAAAAACTGTTTTTT
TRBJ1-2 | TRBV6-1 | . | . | CASSGTGRAYGYTF | TGTGCCAGCAGTGGGACGGGGAGGGCCTATGGCTACACCTTC